The subject of this entry is one T cell receptor beta chain. Germline V lookup: CDR1 LNHNV, CDR2 YYDKDF (reference sequence). This CDR3 contains 16 residues. Trimming took 2 bases from V and 4 from J, leaving 15 bases between them. The data belong to a study of blood T cell repertoires in COVID-19. Study as a whole: Donors in the United States, Italy and Spain gave samples during acute or convalescent COVID-19. From T cells, B-cell-depleted T cells, or PBMCs came the material, which was cDNA or gDNA.

Participants' reported clinical history set cohort assignment. In the authors' workflow: Estimates of nucleated cell counts were drawn from the amplification of reference gene primers. Profiled with immunoSEQ multiplex PCR; TCRdb holds only in-frame clones, not every one. V and J calls and clone size follow that table, whereas D and trimming were derived from the DNA. The sample lists hundreds of thousands of clones; 80% to 90% were seen once. This rearrangement joins TRBV15 to TRBJ1-5; D may be TRBD1 (6 bases). Material for sequencing was PBMCs or T cells enriched from blood (not recorded which). The receptor comes from a man aged 35 to 55 in a cohort exposed to, infected with or recovered from COVID-19 (not recorded which). The CDR3 sequence: CATSRQGTNRNQPQHF. The CDR3 DNA reads as TGTGCCACCAGCAGACAGGGGACGAATCGTAATCAGCCCCAGCATTTT.